This T cell receptor beta chain is drawn from a study of T cells in women clearing cervical HPV infection. To note about this clone: The DNA ends 3 residues before the CDR3 does, and the rest of the CDR3 is filled in from the germline J gene.

Germline lookup yields CDR1 LNHDA and CDR2 SQIVND (reference sequence). The length of the CDR3 is 17 residues. Trimming left V 0 bases short and J 4 bases short, with 16 bases between. Profiled with immunoSEQ multiplex PCR; TCRdb holds only in-frame clones, not every one. The listing contains tens of thousands of clones. The TCR comes from a woman aged 18-69 years with a cervical HPV16 infection that either progressed to CIN3+ or cleared (not recorded which). V is TRBV19 and J is TRBJ1-5, with D perhaps matching TRBD1 (5 bases). The source material was blood buffy coat. The chain's CDR3 is CASSIDTAGLGNQPQHF. The CDR3 DNA, read in part, is TGTGCCAGTAGTATAGATACAGCAGGGCTGGGAAATCAGCCC.